These T cell receptor beta chains were read from a single sample in a study of CD8+CD57+ T cells in acquired aplastic anemia. One entry per CDR3 protein results from TCRdb running MiXCR on the reads. The table records about 170,000 distinct CDR3 sequences, approximately 43% of them present only once. The specimen was sorted CD4+, CD8+, or CD8+CD57+ T cells (not recorded which) from PBMCs. The receptor set was obtained from a human donor in good health. The CDR3 runs from the conserved cysteine through the conserved F or W. The D gene is left open where the match is weak.

TRBV19,TRBD2,CASSVPRDQGGDTQYF
TRBV3-1,.,CASSREGSGNSPLHF
TRBV20-1,.,CSARDLRETQYF
TRBV5-1,.,CASSLGQISYNEQFF
TRBV20-1,TRBD1,CSALQGTDYGYTF
TRBV2,.,CASSEARRVAEQYF
TRBV7-3,.,CASSLRGSGELFF
TRBV20-1,.,CSARVAGGNQPQHF
TRBV5-5,.,CASSLPPTDTQYF
TRBV20-1,.,CSARFGRLSNQPQHF
TRBV18,.,CASSPPGRMSSYEQYF
TRBV6-1,.,CASSGVWGDEQFF
TRBV4-1,TRBD2,CASSRLAGSQETQYF
TRBV19,TRBD1,CASSTTGTGNYGYTF
TRBV24-1,.,CATSDRDTDFYEQYF
TRBV4-2,.,CASSQESNVLSMEQYF
TRBV29-1,.,CSVRQTYEQYF
TRBV2,TRBD1,CASSSLDRDNSPLHF
TRBV5-1,.,CASSFERVTRDTQYF
TRBV20-1,TRBD1,CSAKQGAVNEKLFF
TRBV20-1,.,CSASRGLQSPLHF
TRBV7-3,TRBD1,CASSPTGGNTGELFF
TRBV10-3,TRBD2,CAISGGLAGAREQYF
TRBV15,.,CATSRERAMIGYNEQFF
TRBV5-1,TRBD1,CASSSGQYTEAFF
TRBV28,TRBD2,CASTQLAGAYEQYF
TRBV7-2,TRBD2,CASSLVAGWYNEQFF
TRBV20-1,TRBD2,CSARDPRTSGRNEQFF
TRBV20-1,TRBD2,CSGGALRTDTQYF
TRBV24-1,.,CATSGPNSNQPQHF
TRBV2,.,CASTGPTPDNEQFF